This T cell receptor (beta chain) is from a study of T cell responses to AZD1222 COVID-19 vaccine. CDR1 is MNHEY, CDR2 SMNVEV, per germline (reference sequence). The CDR3 runs 14 residues. With 5 bases removed from V and 6 bases from J, the gap between germline ends came to 14 bases. This clone was counted a single time. Assay used: immunoSEQ multiplex PCR; TCRdb lists only in-frame clones, some missing. This table has about 160,000 clones, roughly nine tenths appearing once. The chain links TRBV27 to TRBJ2-1; tentatively, D is TRBD1 (6 bases). Specimen: peripheral blood, collected on day 0 of AZD1222 vaccination. This receptor was identified in an adult in good health. The CDR3 nucleotides are TGTGCCAGCAGTCTTAATACAGGGTTCAATGAGCAGTTCTTC. Translating it yields CASSLNTGFNEQFF.